Listed below are T cell receptor beta chains from one sample, sequenced in a study of regulatory T cells in long-lasting Graves disease. MiXCR, run by TCRdb on the multiplex PCR reads, gives a single entry per CDR3 protein. Altogether some 330,000 distinct CDR3 sequences are present, roughly 23% being singletons, with the ten largest covering under 35%. Material: peripheral blood mononuclear cells (PBMCs), obtained when the disease was refractory, from a patient treated with antithyroid drugs. All receptors come from a woman in her forties with Graves disease. Both conserved end residues are part of each CDR3. The D gene is left open where the match is weak.

d_gene	v_gene	j_gene	CDR3aa
TRBD1	TRBV28	TRBJ2-7	CASSSTGTAIYEQYF
NA	TRBV24-1	TRBJ2-2	CATSDLPVWGAGELFF
NA	TRBV14	TRBJ2-7	CASSRGSPYEQYF
NA	TRBV29-1	TRBJ1-1	CSVEEGVNTEAFF
NA	TRBV11-2	TRBJ2-3	CASSLSPGADTQYF
NA	TRBV2	TRBJ1-5	CASSDRGQPQHF
NA	TRBV11-2	TRBJ2-5	CASSLDFSGPGDQETQYF
TRBD1	TRBV12-3/TRBV12-4	TRBJ2-7	CASSAIGGQGAKYEQYF
NA	TRBV12-3/TRBV12-4	TRBJ2-3	CASSPDWDTQYF
NA	TRBV3-1	TRBJ2-7	CASSLQGSYEQYF
TRBD2	TRBV2	TRBJ2-3	CASRGRGLAVSTDTQYF
NA	TRBV11-1	TRBJ2-5	CASSLGSSGVGTQYF
TRBD1	TRBV6-5	TRBJ2-7	CASSYYRGYEQYF
TRBD2	TRBV28	TRBJ2-7	CASSRGLAGYYEQYF
NA	TRBV19	TRBJ2-2	CATFSGELFF
TRBD2	TRBV28	TRBJ2-7	CASSRTSALYEQYF
NA	TRBV15	TRBJ2-5	CATSRGIQETQYF
NA	TRBV28	TRBJ2-1	CASSPGMGYNEQFF
TRBD1	TRBV7-9	TRBJ2-6	CATKTGTAESGANVPTF
TRBD2	TRBV11-2	TRBJ2-7	CASSTPRGRAYEQYF
NA	TRBV28	TRBJ2-5	CASSSRLGQETQYF
TRBD2	TRBV20-1	TRBJ2-1	CSAARLAGYYNEQFF
NA	TRBV20-1	TRBJ1-5	CSAAIPGPQGPQHF
NA	TRBV6-1	TRBJ1-3	CASKITFSGNTIYF
NA	TRBV5-5	TRBJ1-1	CASSSSDWNTEAFF
NA	TRBV7-2	TRBJ1-4	CASSLVRTIDEKLFF
NA	TRBV14	TRBJ1-1	CASSAGLFQNTEAFF
TRBD2	TRBV18	TRBJ2-7	CASSLWEGLASVEQYF
TRBD1	TRBV28	TRBJ2-1	CASSFRDRGFNEQFF
NA	TRBV7-9	TRBJ2-3	CASSFYGPLGDTQYF
TRBD2	TRBV5-8	TRBJ2-5	CASTKTSVLLGGQYF
TRBD2	TRBV3-1	TRBJ2-1	CASSLGLASPNNEQFF
TRBD2	TRBV7-3	TRBJ2-1	CASSPQGSGRYNEQFF
NA	TRBV28	TRBJ2-7	CASNHAAASSSYEQYF
TRBD1	TRBV2	TRBJ1-6	CASSGQGAHSPLHF
TRBD1	TRBV2	TRBJ1-4	CASRAGTGAPRLFF
TRBD2	TRBV24-1	TRBJ2-2	CATSVMTSGKNTGELFF
NA	TRBV27	TRBJ2-7	CASSISAEIEQYF
NA	TRBV7-9	TRBJ2-3	CASSPSATTDTQYF
TRBD1	TRBV4-1	TRBJ1-6	CASRGTGAVPLHF
NA	TRBV10-3	TRBJ2-7	CAISETKIRHEQYF
NA	TRBV4-1	TRBJ2-7	CASSHVGVQRSYEQYF
NA	TRBV28	TRBJ1-1	CASSSTGNMNTEAFF